These 23 T cell receptor beta chains originate from one sample sequenced in a study of T cell clonality in common variable immunodeficiency. Study findings and constraints: Common variable immunodeficiency TCR beta sequences reportedly had fewer deletions and N-nucleotide insertions.

Their antigens are not known. Libraries were prepared by immunoSEQ multiplex PCR; TCRdb keeps only in-frame clonotypes and omits some of them. The profile covers some 42,000 clones, none occurring a single time. The sequenced sample was peripheral blood mononuclear cells. Every receptor here comes from a human donor with common variable immunodeficiency.

Comment on this clone: The read terminates 3 residues before the CDR3 end, so the remaining end is supplied by the germline J gene. The rearrangement joins TRBV19 to TRBJ2-7; 11 nucleotides agree with TRBD2. This CDR3 is 16 amino acids long. V shed 6 bases and J 2 bases; nucleotides not matched to a gene: 9. The V gene's germline CDR1 is LNHDA and CDR2 SQIVND (reference sequence). The chain's CDR3 is CASRLDTSGGPYEQYF. The covered CDR3 bases are TGTGCCAGTAGACTCGATACTAGCGGGGGACCCTACGAG.

This clone was seen a handful of times. Coverage ceases 3 residues before the CDR3 finishes, and the germline J gene fills in the end. The gene calls are TRBV30 and TRBJ1-5; tentatively, D is TRBD1 (5 bases). Germline V gene lookup returns CDR1 GTSNPN and CDR2 SVGIG (reference sequence). Trimming stripped 0 bases from V and 5 bases from J, with 14 bases between. This CDR3 spans 15 amino acids. This CDR3 is CAWSVKELGHQPQHF. Partial CDR3 DNA: TGTGCCTGGAGTGTTAAGGAATTGGGGCATCAGCCC.

This clone was seen a few times. The CDR3 sequence: CSAFPGGTYNEKLFF. The CDR3 bases that were read are TGCAGTGCCTTCCCCGGGGGGACCTATAATGAAAAA. The chain carries TRBV20-1 and TRBJ1-4, with D tentatively TRBD1 (5 bases). The DNA ends 3 residues before the CDR3 does, and the rest of the CDR3 is filled in from the germline J gene. Trimming took 6 bases from V and 4 from J, leaving 18 bases between them. CDR1 and CDR2 (germline): DFQATT, SNEGSKA (reference sequence). The CDR3 runs 15 residues.

There are many counts of this clone. The read terminates 3 residues ahead of where the CDR3 ends, so the germline J gene completes it. The chain has TRBV6-2 or TRBV6-3 and TRBJ2-7; no firm D call. Germline CDR1 and CDR2: MNHEY and SVGEGT. V dropped 0 bases and J dropped 2 bases, with 14 bases sitting between them. This CDR3 has 16 amino acids. The CDR3 reads CASSYSLIRNTYEQYF. CDR3 bases read: TGTGCCAGCAGTTACTCGCTTATCAGGAATACCTACGAG.

This clone has a handful of counts. The read ends 3 residues before the CDR3 terminus; that terminus is restored from the germline J gene. The J gene is TRBJ1-3, the V gene TRBV2, with 7 bases matching TRBD1. This CDR3 spans 19 amino acids. Losses at the gene ends were 1 base for V and 1 base for J; bases not matched to a gene: 13. Germline V lookup: CDR1 SNHLY, CDR2 FYNNEI. CDR3 DNA (partial): TGTGCCAGCAGTGAAGATGTCCGAAGACAGGGAGGTTCTGGAAACACC. Encoded protein: CASSEDVRRQGGSGNT. From start to end, the CDR3 is CASSEDVRRQGGSGNTIYF.

For this clone: The read stops 3 residues short of the end of the CDR3; the missing end is completed from the germline J gene. The chain has TRBV2 and TRBJ1-5; 7 bases match TRBD1. V shed 2 bases and J 6 bases; nucleotides not matched to a gene: 7. Germline V gives CDR1 SNHLY, CDR2 FYNNEI. The length of the CDR3 is 15 residues. Partial CDR3 DNA: TGTGCCAGCAGTGAAAACAGGGGTAATGGTCAGCCC. Its translation: CASSENRGNGQP. The full CDR3 sequence reads CASSENRGNGQPQHF.

In its sample, this clone was seen many times. The CDR3 end is not reached by the read, which stops 3 residues before it; the germline J gene fills it in. This sequence joins TRBV5-6 and TRBJ1-2; 9 positions match TRBD1. The germline V gene has CDR1 SGHDT and CDR2 YYEEEE. V was clipped by 3 bases and J by 4 bases; unmatched bases: 7. This CDR3 comprises 15 residues. The covered CDR3 bases are TGTGCCAGCAGCTCTACAGGGGGCGGTCCCTATGGC. It yields the protein CASSSTGGGPYG. The full CDR3 reads CASSSTGGGPYGYTF. Combining the CDR3 with reference TRBV5-6 and TRBJ1-2 gives the whole variable domain DAGVTQSPTHLIKTRGQQVTLRCSPKSGHDTVSWYQQALGQGPQFIFQYYEEEERQRGNFPDRFSGHQFPNYSSELNVNALLLGDSALYLCASSSTGGGPYGYTFGSGTRLTVV.

Notes on this clone: The CDR3 is cut off 3 residues early in the read; its end comes from the germline J gene. The chain joins TRBV30 to TRBJ1-4, with 8 bases aligning to TRBD1. This CDR3 contains 15 residues. Germline-derived CDR1 and CDR2 are GTSNPN and SVGIG (reference sequence). J gave up 0 bases and V 3 bases, and 3 bases lay outside the gene matches. The CDR3 loop reads CAWSEQGATNEKLFF. CDR3 bases read: TGTGCCTGGAGCGAACAGGGGGCAACTAATGAAAAA.

This clone was observed many times. The read comes to an end 3 residues before the CDR3 does, leaving the germline J gene to fill in the end. The chain is built from TRBV5-1 and TRBJ2-5; 9 nucleotides agree with TRBD1. CDR3 length equals 16 residues. Germline CDR1 SGHRS, CDR2 YFSETQ. Trimming took 0 bases from V and 0 from J; bases not matched to a gene: 3. CDR3 DNA (partial): TGCGCCAGCAGCTTGGGAGGGACAGGGAACCAAGAGACC. This encodes CASSLGGTGNQET. The full CDR3 protein is CASSLGGTGNQETQYF.

This clone has only a few counts. The read terminates 3 residues ahead of where the CDR3 ends, so the germline J gene completes it. This rearrangement joins TRBV11-2 to TRBJ2-3; 7 nucleotides agree with TRBD1. The germline gives CDR1 SGHAT, CDR2 FQNNGV. This CDR3 comprises 14 residues. Trimming at V came to 1 base and at J to 3 bases, leaving 1 base not matched to a gene. CDR3 protein: CASSLGGQTDTQYF. CDR3 DNA (partial): TGTGCCAGCAGCTTAGGGGGACAGACAGATACG.

This clone was seen many times. The CDR3 is cut off 3 residues early in the read; its end comes from the germline J gene. The chain carries TRBV29-1 and TRBJ1-1, with D perhaps TRBD1 (5 bases). The length of the CDR3 is 14 residues. CDR1 and CDR2 from the germline V gene are SQVTM and ANQGSEA. Trimming took 3 bases from V and 4 from J, leaving 15 bases between them. The CDR3 sequence: CSVESWGTFTEAFF. The sequenced part of the CDR3 DNA is TGCAGCGTTGAGAGTTGGGGCACCTTCACTGAA. Drawing the rest from reference TRBV29-1 and TRBJ1-1, the complete variable domain is SAVISQKPSRDICQRGTSLTIQCQVDSQVTMMFWYRQQPGQSLTLIATANQGSEATYESGFVIDKFPISRPNLTFSTLTVSNMSPEDSSIYLCSVESWGTFTEAFFGQGTRLTVV.

This clone was observed at least ten times. The CDR3 end is not reached by the read, which stops 3 residues before it; the germline J gene fills it in. This rearrangement joins TRBV19 to TRBJ2-3; the match to TRBD1 covers 8 bases. CDR1 and CDR2 (germline): LNHDA, SQIVND (reference sequence). The length of the CDR3 is 12 residues. The DNA read from the CDR3 is TGTGCCAGTATGGGGGCAGGGGGCGCG. As protein: CASMGAGGA. The entire CDR3 protein reads CASMGAGGAQYF.

As regards this clone: The read terminates 3 residues ahead of where the CDR3 ends, so the germline J gene completes it. This chain uses TRBV30 with TRBJ2-3, with TRBD2 identical over 13 bases. This CDR3 contains 14 residues. The V segment lost 5 bases and the J segment 1 base; nucleotides outside the gene matches: 0. Germline V gene lookup returns CDR1 GTSNPN and CDR2 SVGIG (reference sequence). The covered CDR3 bases are TGTGCCTGGGGGACTAGCGGGGGCACAGATACG. This gives the protein CAWGTSGGTDT. The full CDR3 is CAWGTSGGTDTQYF.

This clone was seen ten or more times. The CDR3 end falls 3 residues outside the read, so it is completed with the germline J gene. V is TRBV7-2 and J is TRBJ1-4, with D unresolved. Looked up from germline, CDR1 is SGHTA and CDR2 is FQGNSA. The CDR3 totals 15 residues. The V end was cut by 2 bases, the J end by 0 bases, with 7 bases between. Incomplete CDR3 DNA: TGTGCCAGCAGCTTACTCAGTGCAACTAATGAAAAA. It encodes CASSLLSATNEK. The entire CDR3 is CASSLLSATNEKLFF.

With respect to this clone: The observed sequence ends 3 residues before the CDR3 terminus, with the missing tail filled in from the germline J gene. The chain links TRBV30 to TRBJ1-1, with 11 bases aligning to TRBD1. The CDR3 covers 17 residues. Germline loops: CDR1 GTSNPN, CDR2 SVGIG (reference sequence). V trimming: 2 bases; J trimming: 3 bases; junction bases outside the gene matches: 11. The CDR3 here is CAWSTTGTGGWYTEAFF. The CDR3 bases that were read are TGTGCCTGGAGTACTACCGGGACAGGGGGTTGGTACACTGAA.

This clone has at least ten counts. The missing CDR3 end, 3 residues past where the read stops, is filled in from the germline J gene. The chain uses TRBV2 and TRBJ1-2; unclear D gene. Germline CDR1 reads SNHLY; CDR2 reads FYNNEI. Trimming removed 7 bases at V and 5 bases at J, with 17 bases between. The CDR3 extends over 14 amino acids. The part of the CDR3 DNA that was read is TGTGCCAGCAAAGGTCGGCAGGAGGCATATGGC. Amino acids: CASKGRQEAYG. The CDR3 as a whole reads CASKGRQEAYGYTF.

This clone has ten or more counts. The read ends 3 residues shy of where the CDR3 ends; the end is completed using the germline J gene. The rearrangement links TRBV20-1 to TRBJ2-2; D unresolved. The V gene lost 3 bases and the J gene lost 3 bases, with 11 bases spanning the gap. This CDR3 has 14 residues. Per germline, CDR1 DFQATT and CDR2 SNEGSKA (reference sequence). The CDR3 sequence is CSASSSAYTGELFF. The sequenced CDR3 bases are TGCAGTGCTAGTTCCAGCGCGTACACCGGGGAG.

The sample holds many counts of this clone. The CDR3 protein is CASSGTGGGTEAFF. Incomplete CDR3 DNA: TGTGCCAGCAGTGGGACAGGGGGCGGAACTGAA. The chain recombines TRBV2 with TRBJ1-1; 11 bases align to TRBD1. Coverage ceases 3 residues before the CDR3 finishes, and the germline J gene fills in the end. The V and J ends lost 4 bases and 5 bases, in that order; junction bases with no gene match: 3. The V gene's germline CDR1 is SNHLY and CDR2 FYNNEI. The CDR3 totals 14 residues.

The CDR3: CARSLSRCGTPSYSNQPQHF. The DNA read from the CDR3 is TGTGCCAGAAGCTTATCCCGATGCGGGACACCGAGTTATAGCAATCAGCCC. The gene calls are TRBV5-3 and TRBJ1-5; perhaps TRBD1 as D (6 bases). The read terminates 3 residues ahead of where the CDR3 ends, so the germline J gene completes it. TRBV5-3 is filed as an ORF, its function uncertain. CDR3 length: 20 residues. V lost 2 bases to trimming and J lost 0 bases, with 24 bases between them.

This clone was seen at least ten times. The DNA ends 3 residues before the CDR3 does, and the rest of the CDR3 is filled in from the germline J gene. The J gene is TRBJ1-6, the V gene TRBV19; D not certain. With 7 bases removed from V and 4 bases from J, the gap between germline ends came to 8 bases. CDR3 size: 13 residues. Germline CDR1 LNHDA, CDR2 SQIVND (reference sequence). Here the CDR3 reads CASTAGYNSPLHF. The DNA read from the CDR3 is TGTGCCAGTACCGCGGGGTATAATTCACCC.

Ten or more counts support this clone. The read ends 3 residues before the CDR3 terminus; that terminus is restored from the germline J gene. The chain has TRBV7-2 and TRBJ2-7; possible D gene TRBD2, 6 bases. The V gene lost 5 bases and the J gene lost 3 bases, with 14 bases spanning the gap. Germline lookup yields CDR1 SGHTA and CDR2 FQGNSA. There are 14 residues in the CDR3. The CDR3: CASSPPGGNYEQYF. The part of the CDR3 DNA that was read is TGTGCCAGCAGCCCCCCCGGGGGTAACTACGAG.

There are a few counts of this clone. The missing CDR3 end, 3 residues past where the read stops, is filled in from the germline J gene. The rearrangement joins TRBV7-6 to TRBJ1-3; TRBD1 is a possible D gene (5 bases). The CDR3 is 14 residues long. CDR1 and CDR2 (germline): SGHVS, FNYEAQ. V dropped 2 bases and J dropped 4 bases, with 9 bases sitting between them. The sequenced CDR3 bases are TGTGCCAGCAGCTTACGGGGGTCCGGAAACACC. Translating gives CASSLRGSGNT. The whole CDR3 sequence is CASSLRGSGNTIYF.

This clone showed up many times. The CDR3 end lies 3 residues beyond the end of the read and is filled in from the germline J gene. The chain is built from TRBV19 and TRBJ2-7, with D perhaps TRBD2 (5 bases). CDR3 length: 14 residues. Germline-derived CDR1 and CDR2 are LNHDA and SQIVND (reference sequence). The germline V and J ends were trimmed by 10 bases and 0 bases, with 16 bases remaining between them. The DNA read from the CDR3 is TGTGCCACAAGTAGAGGCGGGTCCTCCTACGAG. The encoded protein is CATSRGGSSYE. In full, the CDR3 reads CATSRGGSSYEQYF.